The sample holds many counts of the clone carrying this T cell receptor beta chain. The data were taken from a study of CD8+CD57+ T cells in acquired aplastic anemia. Profiling that covered TCR beta VDJ and CDR3 relied on genomic DNA as its template. TCRdb independently ran MiXCR on the reads; one entry per CDR3 protein. In the table there are 150,000 to 180,000 distinct CDR3 sequences, roughly 54% of which are singletons. Selection for sequencing was limited to patients who had shown CD8+CD57+ cell expansion by flow cytometry. The sequenced sample was sorted CD4+, CD8+, or CD8+CD57+ T cells (not recorded which) from PBMCs. The sequence came from a human donor with aplastic anemia.

The CDR3 bases are TGCAGTGCTAGCCCCCAGGGGCTTCATGGCTACACCTTC. It encodes CSASPQGLHGYTF. The chain combines TRBV20-1 with TRBJ1-2; D may be TRBD1 (6 bases). V gave up 3 bases and J gave up 6 bases, with 14 bases separating them. The CDR3 is 13 amino acids. Per germline, CDR1 DFQATT and CDR2 SNEGSKA (reference sequence).